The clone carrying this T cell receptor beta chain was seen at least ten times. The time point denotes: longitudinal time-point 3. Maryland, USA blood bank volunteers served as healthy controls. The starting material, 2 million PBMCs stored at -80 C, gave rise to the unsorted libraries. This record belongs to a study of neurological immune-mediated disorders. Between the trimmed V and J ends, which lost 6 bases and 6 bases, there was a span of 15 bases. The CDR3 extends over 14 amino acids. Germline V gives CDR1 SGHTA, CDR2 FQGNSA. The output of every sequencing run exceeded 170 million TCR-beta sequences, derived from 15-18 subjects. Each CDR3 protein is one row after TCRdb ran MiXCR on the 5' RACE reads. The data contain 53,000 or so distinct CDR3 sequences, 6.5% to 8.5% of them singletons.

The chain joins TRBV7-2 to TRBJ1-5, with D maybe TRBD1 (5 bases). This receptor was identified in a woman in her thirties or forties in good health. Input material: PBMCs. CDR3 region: CASSLAQGTQPQHF. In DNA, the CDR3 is TGTGCCAGCAGTCTAGCCCAGGGAACTCAGCCCCAGCATTTT.